The source of this TCR beta chain is a study of immune heterogeneity within non-small cell lung tumors. From germline, CDR1 is MGHRA and CDR2 YSYEKL. The CDR3 consists of 17 residues. Trimming took 1 base from V and 3 from J; bases not matched to a gene: 11. Broader study findings: Local T-cell clonality and local tumor mutational burden correlated moderately but significantly (R about 0.34).

Bulk tumor genomic DNA constituted the template, at 600 ng per sample. Collection of several biopsies per primary tumor, spaced far apart, took place during surgery. The study cohort was described as untreated, and its members had newly diagnosed non-small cell lung cancer. They went on to have curative surgery. With 32 V and 13 J primers, multiplex PCR amplified the TCR beta CDR3. TCRdb processed the multiplex PCR reads anew with MiXCR; each CDR3 protein has one entry. The sample lists roughly 2,700 distinct CDR3 sequences; approximately 15% were seen once. Relative to its sample, this clonotype is medium-sized (0.01 to 0.1%). What it recognizes is unknown.

This sequence joins TRBV4-1 and TRBJ1-1; 7 nucleotides line up with TRBD1. Sequencing was done on a sample of lung tumor tissue. The TCR originated in a female donor with non-small cell lung cancer. CDR3 sequence (DNA): TGCGCCAGCAGCCAAGTATCGGCAGGGGGTTTGGACACTGAAGCTTTCTTT. Protein sequence: CASSQVSAGGLDTEAFF.